This is a list of T cell receptor beta chains from one sample in a study of Graves' ophthalmopathy and Graves' hyperthyroidism. From the multiplex PCR reads, TCRdb called clonotypes with MiXCR, one entry per CDR3 protein. The sample lists roughly 300,000 distinct CDR3 sequences, about 17% occurring once. Sequences were obtained from peripheral blood. Receptors were obtained from an adult man with Graves' ophthalmopathy. The CDR3 runs from the conserved cysteine through the conserved F or W. Each record gives: D gene, V gene, clone size, J gene, CDR3 DNA, CDR3 protein. A D gene is named only where the DNA matches it firmly. Part of the rows lack a size; the others show once, few, many or a class for expanded clones.

D: TRBD2; V: TRBV29-1; size: many; J: TRBJ2-7; DNA: TGCAGCGTTGAAAGGGGCATCCCCCAAGGAGCGGGAGCGGGCGAGCAGTACTTC; CDR3: CSVERGIPQGAGAGEQYF
D: -; V: TRBV6-5; size: many; J: TRBJ2-7; DNA: TGTGCCAGCAGTTACCTCGGGACATCCGGAGAGCAGTACTTC; CDR3: CASSYLGTSGEQYF
D: -; V: TRBV3-1; size: many; J: TRBJ2-5; DNA: TGTGCCAGCAGCCCGCTCCCGCGAACGGGGGAGACCCAGTACTTC; CDR3: CASSPLPRTGETQYF
D: -; V: TRBV2; size: many; J: TRBJ1-1; DNA: TGTGCCAGCAGTGAACTTAGGGGAGACACTGAAGCTTTCTTT; CDR3: CASSELRGDTEAFF
D: -; V: TRBV2; size: many; J: TRBJ2-5; DNA: TGTGCCAGCAGTCCTAGGGACGGACAAGAGACCCAGTACTTC; CDR3: CASSPRDGQETQYF
D: TRBD1; V: TRBV7-2; size: many; J: TRBJ1-6; DNA: TGTGCCAGCAGCTCTTTAACGACAGGGGGTAATTCACCCCTCCACTTT; CDR3: CASSSLTTGGNSPLHF
D: -; V: TRBV27; size: many; J: TRBJ2-7; DNA: TGTGCCAGCAGTTTATATTTGGGCGGATCCTACGAGCAGTACTTC; CDR3: CASSLYLGGSYEQYF
D: -; V: TRBV11-2; size: many; J: TRBJ2-1; DNA: TGTGCCAGCAATGTTCAGCGTACCGCTGAGCAGTTCTTC; CDR3: CASNVQRTAEQFF
D: TRBD2; V: TRBV29-1; size: many; J: TRBJ2-7; DNA: TGCAGCGCAACTAGCGGGAGTGAATACGAGCAGTACTTC; CDR3: CSATSGSEYEQYF
D: -; V: TRBV28; size: -; J: TRBJ2-5; DNA: TGTGCCAGCAGTTTTTACCACCAAGAGACCCAGTACTTC; CDR3: CASSFYHQETQYF
D: TRBD2; V: TRBV12-3/TRBV12-4; size: -; J: TRBJ2-5; DNA: TGTGCCAGCATCCACCCCGGGACTAGCGGGAGGCAACAAGAGACCCAGTACTTC; CDR3: CASIHPGTSGRQQETQYF
D: -; V: TRBV19; size: -; J: TRBJ2-7; DNA: TGTGCCAGTAGTACCCAGGGCAGTGTTGGATACGAGCAGTACTTC; CDR3: CASSTQGSVGYEQYF
D: -; V: TRBV11-2; size: many; J: TRBJ2-5; DNA: TGTGCCAGCAGCTTAGCCGGGTGGGGGCTGGGAGAGACCCAGTACTTC; CDR3: CASSLAGWGLGETQYF
D: -; V: TRBV7-3; size: many; J: TRBJ1-1; DNA: TGTGCCAACAGCCCCGTACAATCCGTGGAAGCTTTCTTT; CDR3: CANSPVQSVEAFF
D: -; V: TRBV7-8; size: many; J: TRBJ2-5; DNA: TGTGCCAGCAGCTTTAGCGGAATACTACAAGAGACCCAGTACTTC; CDR3: CASSFSGILQETQYF
D: TRBD2; V: TRBV27; size: many; J: TRBJ2-7; DNA: TGTGCCAGCAGTTTGAGCACTAGCGGAAGCTCCTACGAGCAGTACTTC; CDR3: CASSLSTSGSSYEQYF
D: -; V: TRBV5-1; size: many; J: TRBJ2-7; DNA: TGCGCCAGCAGCGCCACCGCGGGAAGGCCCTACGAGCAGTACTTC; CDR3: CASSATAGRPYEQYF
D: -; V: TRBV12-3/TRBV12-4; size: many; J: TRBJ2-7; DNA: TGTGCCAGCAGTTTAGGGGCAGCCCCCTCCTACGAGCAGTACTTC; CDR3: CASSLGAAPSYEQYF
D: TRBD1; V: TRBV29-1; size: many; J: TRBJ2-5; DNA: TGCAGCGTTGAAGATCCTTTGACAGGGGGTCAAGAGACCCAGTACTTC; CDR3: CSVEDPLTGGQETQYF
D: TRBD1; V: TRBV29-1; size: many; J: TRBJ1-2; DNA: TGCAGCCTCCGGAAGGGGGCCGGGGGCTACACCTTC; CDR3: CSLRKGAGGYTF